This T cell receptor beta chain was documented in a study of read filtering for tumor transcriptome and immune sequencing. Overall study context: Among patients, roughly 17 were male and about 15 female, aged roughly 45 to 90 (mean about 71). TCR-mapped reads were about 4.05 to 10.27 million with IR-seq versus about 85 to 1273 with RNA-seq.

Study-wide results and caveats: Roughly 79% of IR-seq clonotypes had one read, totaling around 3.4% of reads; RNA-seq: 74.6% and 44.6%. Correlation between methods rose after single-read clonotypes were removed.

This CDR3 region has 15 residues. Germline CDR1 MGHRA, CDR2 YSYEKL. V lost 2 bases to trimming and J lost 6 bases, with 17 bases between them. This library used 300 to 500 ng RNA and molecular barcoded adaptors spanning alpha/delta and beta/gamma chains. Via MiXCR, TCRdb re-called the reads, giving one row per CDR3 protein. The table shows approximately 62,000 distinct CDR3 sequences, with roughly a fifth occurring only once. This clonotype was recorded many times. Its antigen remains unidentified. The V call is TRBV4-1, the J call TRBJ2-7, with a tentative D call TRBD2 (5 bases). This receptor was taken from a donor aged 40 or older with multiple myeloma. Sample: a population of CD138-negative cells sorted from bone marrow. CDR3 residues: CASSQLARSYSEQYF. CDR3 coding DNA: TGCGCCAGCAGCCAACTAGCCAGATCCTATTCCGAGCAGTACTTC.